The 26 T cell receptor beta chains given below trace back to one sample, sequenced in a study of T-cell reconstitution after alpha-beta-depleted transplantation in children. Unique molecular identifiers were built into the TCRbeta library. TCRdb ran MiXCR on the PCR reads and lists one entry per CDR3 protein. The table records about 580,000 distinct CDR3 sequences, more than 20% of them present only once. Here the sequenced sample was PBMCs, mostly from graft donor cells, taken 360 days after TCRalphabeta/CD19-depleted stem cell transplant. These receptors all stem from a boy less than two years old who had a stem cell transplant for acute myeloid leukemia, so the T cells may come from the graft donor.

This clonotype appeared many times. V usage is TRBV4-2 and J usage is TRBJ2-6; D gene unclear. Trimming removed 3 bases at V and 6 bases at J, with 12 bases between. Germline CDR1 LGHNA, CDR2 YNFKEQ. The CDR3 extends over 15 amino acids. For the CDR3, the DNA is TGTGCCAGCAGCCACGGTCTTCATGAGGCCAACGTCCTGACTTTC. This codes for CASSHGLHEANVLTF.

This clonotype was seen only a few times. The chain joins TRBV20-1 to TRBJ2-3; 8 bases align to TRBD1. V was clipped by 3 bases and J by 5 bases; unmatched bases: 16. Germline-derived CDR1 and CDR2 are DFQATT and SNEGSKA (reference sequence). This CDR3 spans 17 amino acids. CDR3 sequence: CSASRTRDRKVKDTQYF. The CDR3 DNA reads as TGCAGTGCTAGTCGGACCCGGGACAGGAAAGTGAAAGATACGCAGTATTTT.

V and J are TRBV21-1 and TRBJ1-2; the table calls TRBD1, which could not be checked here. TRBV21-1 is a pseudogene segment. The CDR3 spans 16 residues. CDR3 sequence reads: CASSKGNRVSNYGYTF. The CDR3 region has the DNA TGTGCCAGCAGCAAGGGCAACAGGGTTTCTAACTATGGCTACACCTTC.

This clonotype was seen many times. The V gene is TRBV7-2, the J gene TRBJ2-3; 9 bases match TRBD1. The germline gives CDR1 SGHTA, CDR2 FQGNSA. V gave up 6 bases and J gave up 1 base; unmatched junction bases: 8. The CDR3 extends over 16 amino acids. CDR3 residues: CASSFAGTGRTDTQYF. CDR3 nucleotide sequence: TGTGCCAGCAGTTTTGCCGGGACAGGGCGCACAGATACGCAGTATTTT.

This clonotype occurred a few times. CDR3 protein: CSVETTGNTIYF. The CDR3, as DNA: TGCAGCGTTGAGACCACTGGAAACACCATATATTTT. The rearrangement links TRBV29-1 to TRBJ1-3; D is unresolved. The ends were cut back, 3 bases at V and 2 bases at J, with 5 bases in the middle. The germline CDR1 and CDR2 sequences are SQVTM and ANQGSEA. This CDR3 comprises 12 residues.

This clonotype was picked up many times. It is likely a read error, because the conserved phenylalanine at the end of the CDR3 is missing. Because the CDR3's place on the DNA is in doubt, the DNA is left out and the CDR3 is given as listed by TCRdb. The chain employs TRBV20-1 and TRBJ2-5; the table names TRBD2, a call not compared with the DNA. Germline V gene data show CDR1 as DFQATT and CDR2 as SNEGSKA (reference sequence). Termini included, the CDR3 measures 16 amino acids. The CDR3: CSARELAGGDVQETQV.

The sample holds many counts of this clonotype. The chain uses TRBV2 and TRBJ2-7, with TRBD1 as a possible D gene (6 bases). The CDR3 runs to 14 residues. The germline V gene encodes CDR1 SNHLY and CDR2 FYNNEI. V gave up 8 bases and J gave up 3 bases, with 17 bases separating them. CDR3 coding DNA: TGTGCCAGCGGAACCCTTGGGGGCTACTACGAGCAGTACGTC. Residues: CASGTLGGYYEQYV.

This clonotype was seen at least ten times. V and J are TRBV12-3 or TRBV12-4 and TRBJ2-1; no clear D. V was clipped by 4 bases and J by 13 bases, with 14 bases between them. The CDR3 loop spans 12 amino acids. The CDR3 protein is CASSSPRSTQFF. The CDR3 nucleotides are TGTGCCAGCAGTTCCCCCCGGTCCACCCAGTTCTTC.

The V and J genes are TRBV5-1 and TRBJ2-1; TRBD2 matches 9 bases. CDR1 SGHRS and CDR2 YFSETQ come from the germline V gene. This CDR3 is built from 16 residues. With 1 base clipped from V and 6 bases from J, the junction kept 8 bases outside the gene matches. The CDR3 coding sequence is TGCGCCAGCAGCTTGTGGGGCGGGGGGGCCAGCAATGAGCAGTTCTTC. Its translation is CASSLWGGGASNEQFF.

On this clonotype itself: A clone one base away is much larger, so this may be a read error. The J gene is TRBJ2-7, the V gene TRBV7-3; D is unclear. This CDR3 has 13 residues. The germline V gene encodes CDR1 SGHTA and CDR2 FQGTGA. This chain's CDR3 is CACSPQPSYEQYF. Here the CDR3 DNA reads TGTGCCTGCAGCCCCCAGCCCTCCTACGAGCAGTACTTC. Using reference TRBV7-3 and TRBJ2-7 for the parts outside the CDR3, the full variable domain is GAGVSQTPSNKVTEKGKYVELRCDPISGHTALYWYRQSLGQGPEFLIYFQGTGAADDSGLPNDRFFAVRPEGSVSTLKIQRTERGDSAVYLCACSPQPSYEQYFGPGTRLTVT.

The V gene is TRBV7-2, the J gene TRBJ2-2; D gene ambiguous. Trimming left V 1 base short and J 2 bases short, with 11 bases between. The germline V gene has CDR1 SGHTA and CDR2 FQGNSA. This CDR3 contains 16 residues. DNA for the CDR3: TGTGCCAGCAGCTTAGATCCCATAATTAACACCGGGGAGCTGTTTTTT. Translation: CASSLDPIINTGELFF.

The chain couples TRBV27 to TRBJ2-7; D not resolved. With 2 bases removed from V and 0 bases from J, the gap between germline ends came to 8 bases. The CDR3 is made up of 14 amino acids. CDR1 is MNHEY and CDR2 is SMNVEV in the germline V gene (reference sequence). CDR3: CASSLKPSSYEQYF. The CDR3 nucleotides are TGTGCCAGCAGTTTAAAGCCGAGCTCCTACGAGCAGTACTTC.

This clonotype was observed many times. The chain uses TRBV6-2 or TRBV6-3 and TRBJ1-1, with 9 bases fitting TRBD1. The junction had 10 bases not matched to a gene; V was cut back by 8 bases and J by 3 bases. Looked up from germline, CDR1 is MNHEY and CDR2 is SVGEGT. This CDR3 spans 15 amino acids. In nucleotides, the CDR3 is TGTGCCAGCGGGAGACAGGGGGTAAGATACACTGAAGCTTTCTTT. It codes for CASGRQGVRYTEAFF.

The chain uses TRBV20-1 and TRBJ2-2; D is perhaps TRBD2 (6 bases). CDR3 length: 15 amino acids. Germline lookup yields CDR1 DFQATT and CDR2 SNEGSKA (reference sequence). Trimming removed 6 bases at V and 0 bases at J, with 14 bases between. In DNA, the CDR3 is TGCAGTGCCGTAGTACGGGGGTCGAACACCGGGGAGCTGTTTTTT. Translated: CSAVVRGSNTGELFF.

The J gene is TRBJ2-3, the V gene TRBV5-4, with D possibly being TRBD1 (6 bases). This CDR3 region has 15 residues. Per the germline V gene, CDR1 is SGHNT and CDR2 is YYREEE (reference sequence). V lost 1 base and J 2 bases, leaving 11 bases between the germline ends. The CDR3 DNA sequence: TGTGCCAGCAGCTTGAGAATGGGGGCCACAGATACGCAGTATTTT. It yields the protein CASSLRMGATDTQYF.

This clonotype was seen many times. This chain's CDR3 is CASSLRGLGQPQHF. The CDR3, as DNA: TGTGCCAGCAGCCTGAGGGGTCTTGGCCAGCCCCAGCATTTT. The V gene is TRBV28, the J gene TRBJ1-5, with D perhaps matching TRBD1 (5 bases). Looked up from germline, CDR1 is MDHEN and CDR2 is SYDVKM. CDR3 length equals 14 residues. Trimming shortened V by 6 bases and J by 7 bases, and 16 bases separated the two germline ends.

This clonotype was seen repeatedly, ten times or more. The CDR3 DNA reads TGCAGTGCTAGCCCTCCTACTAGCGGGGTTTACAATGAGCAGTTCTTC. Translation: CSASPPTSGVYNEQFF. The chain is built from TRBV20-1 and TRBJ2-1; 10 bases fit TRBD2. The V gene's germline CDR1 is DFQATT and CDR2 SNEGSKA (reference sequence). Losses at the gene ends were 3 bases for V and 4 bases for J; bases not matched to a gene: 9. The CDR3 is made up of 16 amino acids.

This clonotype was detected only a few times. The rearrangement uses TRBV30 and TRBJ2-1; 11 bases map to TRBD2. After removal of 7 bases from V and 8 bases from J, the junction contained 10 bases not matched to a gene. The germline V gene has CDR1 GTSNPN and CDR2 SVGIG (reference sequence). The CDR3 length is 14 residues. The CDR3 nucleotides read TGTGCCTTGCTGCCGGGACTAGCGGTCTATGAGCAGTTCTTC. It yields the protein CALLPGLAVYEQFF.

The chain joins TRBV12-3 or TRBV12-4 to TRBJ1-1; D is possibly TRBD1 (6 bases). V lost 1 base and J 4 bases, leaving 19 bases between the germline ends. This CDR3 comprises 17 residues. The CDR3 spells CASSLGGSRTGFTEAFF. The CDR3 coding sequence is TGTGCCAGCAGTTTAGGTGGTTCAAGAACAGGGTTCACTGAAGCTTTCTTT.

The chain is built from TRBV20-1 and TRBJ1-2, with 10 nucleotides matching TRBD1. From germline, CDR1 is DFQATT and CDR2 SNEGSKA (reference sequence). CDR3 size: 17 residues. Losses at the gene ends were 2 bases for V and 0 bases for J; bases not matched to a gene: 9. CDR3 protein: CSARSGQGGLSNYGYTF. DNA of the CDR3: TGCAGTGCTAGATCCGGACAGGGGGGACTGTCTAACTATGGCTACACCTTC.

The V call is TRBV7-2, the J call TRBJ2-7; D is undetermined. The CDR3 runs 13 residues. Germline CDR1 is SGHTA and CDR2 is FQGNSA. Trimming shortened V by 5 bases and J by 2 bases, and 10 bases separated the two germline ends. The CDR3 DNA reads as TGTGCCAGCAGCCACGGGTTCACCTACGAGCAGTACTTC. Its protein is CASSHGFTYEQYF.

This clonotype was detected only a few times. The chain recombines TRBV20-1 with TRBJ2-3, with 10 nucleotides matching TRBD2. The V gene end was trimmed by 3 bases and the J gene end by 4 bases; junction bases not matched to a gene: 10. The germline V gene encodes CDR1 DFQATT and CDR2 SNEGSKA (reference sequence). The CDR3 is made up of 16 amino acids. The CDR3 bases are TGCAGTGCTAGGATCCCCAGCGGGGGGGCGTCAGATACGCAGTATTTT. Residues: CSARIPSGGASDTQYF.

V gene TRBV6-5 combines with J gene TRBJ2-1; 10 bases agree with TRBD2. Germline assignment: CDR1 MNHEY and CDR2 SVGAGI. The CDR3 spans 17 residues. The junction had 7 bases not matched to a gene; V was cut back by 4 bases and J by 1 base. This CDR3 is CASSSLASGGSYNEQFF. In DNA form, the CDR3 reads TGTGCCAGCAGTTCCTTGGCTAGCGGGGGTTCCTACAATGAGCAGTTCTTC.

Here the CDR3 DNA reads TGCAGTGCTTCCTCTACTAGCGGGGCAAACACCGGGGAGCTGTTTTTT. Encoded protein: CSASSTSGANTGELFF. V gene TRBV20-1 combines with J gene TRBJ2-2, with 10 bases identical to TRBD2. The length of the CDR3 is 16 residues. Per germline, CDR1 DFQATT and CDR2 SNEGSKA (reference sequence). The J segment lost 2 bases and the V segment lost 5 bases, leaving 8 bases of the junction unmatched.

This clonotype was found many times. The rearrangement uses TRBV5-1 and TRBJ1-4; no clear D. V was cut by 4 bases and J by 0 bases, with 10 bases left in between. CDR3 length equals 15 residues. Germline V gene lookup returns CDR1 SGHRS and CDR2 YFSETQ. The CDR3: CASSPRGATNEKLFF. The CDR3, as DNA: TGCGCCAGCAGCCCGCGAGGAGCAACTAATGAAAAACTGTTTTTT.

This clonotype was picked up a small number of times. Here the CDR3 DNA reads TGTGCCAGCAGCGGAGGGACAGCGAGCTCCTACAATGAGCAGTTCTTC. Protein: CASSGGTASSYNEQFF. The genes are TRBV7-2 and TRBJ2-1; D may be TRBD1 (7 bases). V was clipped by 5 bases and J by 0 bases, with 14 bases between them. CDR1 SGHTA and CDR2 FQGNSA come from the germline V gene. CDR3 size: 16 residues. Complete variable domain (other parts from reference TRBV7-2 and TRBJ2-1): GAGVSQSPSNKVTEKGKDVELRCDPISGHTALYWYRQSLGQGLEFLIYFQGNSAPDKSGLPSDRFSAERTGGSVSTLTIQRTQQEDSAVYLCASSGGTASSYNEQFFGPGTRLTVL.